The rows below give T cell receptor beta chains drawn from one sample of a study of graft-versus-host responses after intestinal transplantation. Antigens for these TCRs are unknown. Profiled with immunoSEQ multiplex PCR; TCRdb holds only in-frame clones, not every one. The repertoire has about 120,000 clones, around 96% of them found once; the top ten carry 3% to 3.5%. Sequenced material: unstimulated CD8+ T cells sorted from spleen or lymph node cells, taken before intestinal transplant. The source of these receptors is a human donor who received an intestinal transplant. Each CDR3 is given with its conserved first and last residue. The D gene is left open where the match is weak. The size field is filled for only some rows; it gives once, few, many or a size class.

TRBJ2-7 | . | TRBV11-2 | . | 14 | CASSLTGDPYEQYF | TGTGCCAGCAGCTTAACGGGGGACCCCTACGAGCAGTACTTC
TRBJ2-5 | TRBD2 | TRBV18 | . | 18 | CASSHDEAGGPREETQYF | TGTGCCAGCTCCCACGACGAGGCGGGAGGGCCCCGTGAAGAGACCCAGTACTTC
TRBJ1-1 | TRBD1 | TRBV7-9 | . | 16 | CASSLVGTAIKNEAFF | TGTGCCAGCAGCCTAGTAGGGACAGCGATTAAGAATGAAGCTTTCTTT
TRBJ2-7 | . | TRBV30 | . | 13 | CAWISVSSYEQYF | TGTGCCTGGATTTCAGTATCATCCTACGAGCAGTACTTC
TRBJ1-1 | . | TRBV5-4 | . | 14 | CASSLRGFGTEAFF | TGTGCCAGCAGCTTGCGGGGGTTCGGCACTGAAGCTTTCTTT
TRBJ2-7 | TRBD1 | TRBV27 | . | 12 | CASSPDRVEQYF | TGTGCCAGCAGCCCCGACAGGGTCGAGCAGTACTTC
TRBJ2-7 | TRBD1 | TRBV19 | . | 14 | CASSLGQAVYEQYF | TGTGCCAGTAGTCTAGGACAGGCAGTCTACGAGCAGTACTTC
TRBJ2-1 | TRBD2 | TRBV28 | . | 13 | CASSVGREGEQFF | TGTGCCAGCAGCGTGGGGAGGGAGGGTGAGCAGTTCTTC
TRBJ2-7 | . | TRBV5-6 | . | 15 | CASSADRLMSYEQYF | TGTGCCAGCAGCGCGGACCGTTTAATGTCCTACGAGCAGTACTTC
TRBJ1-5 | TRBD1 | TRBV5-1 | . | 14 | CASRPGQGDQPQHF | TGCGCCAGCAGGCCGGGACAGGGTGATCAGCCCCAGCATTTT
TRBJ1-2 | . | TRBV9 | . | 15 | CASSPRRGSGYGYTF | TGTGCCAGCAGCCCCCGGAGGGGGAGTGGCTATGGCTACACCTTC
TRBJ2-1 | . | TRBV5-1 | . | 12 | CASRSRTLRQFF | TGCGCCAGCAGATCGCGGACGCTAAGGCAGTTCTTC
TRBJ2-7 | . | TRBV7-9 | . | 15 | CASSSIRDPAYEQYF | TGTGCCAGCAGCTCAATCCGGGACCCTGCCTACGAGCAGTACTTC
TRBJ2-1 | . | TRBV4-2 | . | 20 | CASSQDPQGTRWSIYNEQFF | TGTGCCAGTAGCCAAGATCCCCAGGGTACTAGGTGGTCAATCTACAATGAGCAGTTCTTC
TRBJ1-2 | . | TRBV30 | . | 11 | CAWTDNYGYTF | TGTGCCTGGACAGACAACTATGGCTACACCTTC
TRBJ2-1 | . | TRBV29-1 | . | 12 | CSAEEVGNEQFF | TGCAGCGCTGAAGAGGTGGGCAATGAGCAGTTCTTC
TRBJ2-7 | . | TRBV5-1 | . | 13 | CASSLGRGDEQYF | TGCGCCAGCAGCTTGGGCCGAGGGGACGAGCAGTACTTC
TRBJ2-1 | . | TRBV27 | . | 16 | CASRTAGTWSYNEQFF | TGTGCCAGCCGCACCGCCGGGACCTGGTCCTACAATGAGCAGTTCTTC
TRBJ1-2 | . | TRBV28 | . | 13 | CASSSDRPYGYTF | TGTGCCAGCAGTTCCGACAGGCCCTATGGCTACACCTTC
TRBJ1-5 | . | TRBV30 | . | 15 | CAWSVGASTNQPQHF | TGTGCCTGGAGTGTAGGTGCATCCACCAATCAGCCCCAGCATTTT
TRBJ2-3 | . | TRBV10-2 | . | 16 | CASSEPRVVSTDTQYF | TGCGCCAGCAGTGAGCCTAGGGTGGTATCCACAGATACGCAGTATTTT
TRBJ2-7 | TRBD2 | TRBV6-5 | once | 13 | CASSYSGSYEQYF | TGTGCCAGCAGTTACAGCGGGAGCTACGAGCAGTACTTC
TRBJ2-7 | . | TRBV7-7 | . | 13 | CASSLADSYEQYF | TGTGCCAGCAGCTTAGCCGACTCCTACGAGCAGTACTTC
TRBJ2-7 | . | TRBV28 | . | 16 | CASSFPPARTQYEQYF | TGTGCCAGCAGTTTCCCGCCTGCCCGGACCCAGTATGAGCAGTACTTC
TRBJ2-4 | TRBD2 | TRBV28 | . | 16 | CASSFQERDDKNIQYF | TGTGCCAGCAGTTTTCAGGAGCGGGACGATAAAAACATTCAGTACTTC
TRBJ1-2 | . | TRBV28 | . | 19 | CASSFELRQRPSPNYGYTF | TGTGCCAGCAGTTTTGAATTGAGGCAGCGACCTTCGCCTAACTATGGCTACACCTTC
TRBJ1-3 | . | TRBV18 | . | 13 | CAIPGDSGNTIYF | TGTGCCATCCCAGGGGACTCTGGAAACACCATATATTTT
TRBJ2-1 | . | TRBV10-3 | . | 15 | CAISEYWKTYNEQFF | TGTGCCATCAGTGAGTACTGGAAAACCTACAATGAGCAGTTCTTC
TRBJ2-1 | . | TRBV15 | . | 15 | CATSTSVTSYNEQFF | TGTGCCACCAGCACCAGCGTCACCTCCTACAATGAGCAGTTCTTC
TRBJ2-5 | TRBD2 | TRBV4-2 | once | 16 | CASSQDSSGSGETQYF | TGTGCCAGCAGCCAAGATTCTAGCGGGAGCGGAGAGACCCAGTACTTC
TRBJ1-1 | . | TRBV28 | once | 12 | CASSSGVTEAFF | TGTGCCAGCAGTTCAGGGGTTACTGAAGCTTTCTTT
TRBJ2-7 | TRBD1 | TRBV28 | . | 17 | CASSLYPRDRDYHEQYF | TGTGCCAGCAGTTTATACCCCCGGGACAGGGATTACCACGAGCAGTACTTC
TRBJ2-5 | TRBD1 | TRBV5-1 | . | 16 | CASNGSGRGPTETQYF | TGCGCCAGCAATGGGTCCGGCAGGGGGCCCACCGAGACCCAGTACTTC
TRBJ1-6 | . | TRBV27 | . | 14 | CASSFAGVNSPLHF | TGTGCCAGCAGTTTCGCAGGGGTGAATTCACCCCTCCACTTT
TRBJ2-7 | TRBD2 | TRBV14 | . | 15 | CASSQVRGTAYEQYF | TGTGCCAGCAGCCAAGTGCGGGGGACGGCCTACGAGCAGTACTTC
TRBJ2-1 | . | TRBV6-4 | . | 13 | CASSDGRGDEQFF | TGTGCCAGCAGTGACGGGCGGGGAGATGAGCAGTTCTTC
TRBJ1-4 | . | TRBV6-6 | once | 14 | CASSYTSGGEKLFF | TGTGCCAGCAGTTATACTAGTGGAGGAGAAAAACTGTTTTTT
TRBJ2-5 | TRBD2 | TRBV28 | . | 17 | CAILHRGLAGGGETQYF | TGTGCCATCCTGCACCGGGGGCTAGCGGGAGGAGGGGAGACCCAGTACTTC
TRBJ2-1 | . | TRBV9 | . | 14 | CASSYEASYNEQFF | TGTGCCAGCAGCTATGAAGCATCCTACAATGAGCAGTTCTTC
TRBJ2-7 | . | TRBV28 | . | 14 | CASSLSGVGAEQYF | TGTGCCAGCAGTTTATCTGGGGTAGGCGCCGAGCAGTACTTC
TRBJ2-5 | . | TRBV12-5 | . | 13 | CASGLGGWAELYF | TGTGCTAGTGGTCTGGGGGGCTGGGCGGAGCTGTACTTC
TRBJ1-5 | . | TRBV30 | . | 15 | CAWTPGQHSNQPQHF | TGTGCCTGGACCCCGGGGCAGCATAGCAATCAGCCCCAGCATTTT
TRBJ1-1 | . | TRBV4-1 | . | 12 | CASSPSRGEAFF | TGCGCCAGCAGCCCATCCAGGGGTGAAGCTTTCTTT
TRBJ2-1 | . | TRBV11-1 | . | 14 | CASSLGQIVDEQFF | TGTGCCAGCAGCCTCGGACAGATTGTGGATGAGCAGTTCTTC
TRBJ1-5 | TRBD1 | TRBV6-1 | . | 15 | CASSSQGLGNQPQHF | TGTGCCAGCAGCTCACAGGGGCTGGGGAATCAGCCCCAGCATTTT